The text below deals with one T cell receptor beta chain. The junction had 5 bases not matched to a gene; V was cut back by 0 bases and J by 0 bases. The CDR3 totals 16 residues. Germline V gene sequence: CDR1 DFQATT, CDR2 SNEGSKA (reference sequence). These data originate in a study of CD8 T cells in ankylosing spondylitis. TCRdb called the 5' RACE reads again in MiXCR, with one record for every CDR3 protein. The repertoire holds around 130,000 distinct CDR3 sequences, with about a tenth as singletons. The chain combines TRBV20-1 with TRBJ2-1, with 7 bases that match TRBD2. Sequencing was done on a sample of blood, either unsorted or a sorted T cell fraction (not recorded which). The receptor comes from a male donor with ankylosing spondylitis or in good health (not recorded which). CDR3 in DNA: TGCAGTGCTAGAGATCGAGCGGGGAACTCCTACAATGAGCAGTTCTTC. Its translation: CSARDRAGNSYNEQFF.